This T cell receptor (beta chain) was obtained from a study of cytomegalovirus exposure and HLA in healthy donors. Trimming removed 5 bases from V and 2 bases from J; junction bases left unmatched: 5. The CDR3 loop spans 14 amino acids. Germline loops: CDR1 SGHAT, CDR2 FQDESV (reference sequence). To note about this clone: What it recognizes is unknown.

Primers included in the PCR were 60 Vbeta and 13 Jbeta primers. TCRdb's table, derived via immunoSEQ multiplex PCR, lists solely in-frame clones and lacks some. The table shows under 150,000 clones, with 84% occurring only once. Study findings and constraints: Three CMV-associated chains proved CMV antigen-specific in vitro.

The origin of this receptor is a boy aged 2-15 years in good health and CMV-seronegative. The V gene is TRBV11-1, the J gene TRBJ2-7; 8 bases align to TRBD2. Input material: PBMCs. The CDR3 DNA sequence: TGTGCCAGCAGCCATACTAGCGGCCCCTACGAGCAGTACTTC. Translated, it gives CASSHTSGPYEQYF.